The T cell receptor (beta chain) described here comes from a study of human T cells and chemical hapten exposure. The CDR3 extends over 15 amino acids. Germline values: CDR1 SGDLS, CDR2 YYNGEE. The V end lost 0 bases, the J end lost 0 bases, and 7 bases lay between the germline ends. Described time point: patch test 2, 6 weeks after DPC sensitization. The sample's treatment: therapeutic diphenylcyclopropenone sensitization with weekly scalp DPC. Of note for this clonotype: Its antigen is undetermined.

Study-wide points: Among TCRs, those above 1 in 1000 frequency were unaffected by DPC sensitization. Relative to controls, expanded TCRs formed significantly more large CDR3 similarity clusters.

Individual cDNA molecules had unique molecular identifiers attached to them by the library. Using its own MiXCR run on the RACE reads, TCRdb lists one record per CDR3 protein. The table has over 85,000 distinct CDR3 sequences, approximately 9.3% seen once. The TCR originated in a woman aged 40 to 50 with alopecia areata. Some clones in this sample may be carry-over from other donors' samples. Sequencing was performed on whole blood, taken in connection with sensitization to the hapten diphenylcyclopropenone (DPC). The chain has TRBV9 and TRBJ1-3; D may be TRBD1 (5 bases). The CDR3 coding sequence is TGTGCCAGCAGCGTAGAGGGGAGCTCTGGAAACACCATATATTTT. Translated, it gives CASSVEGSSGNTIYF.